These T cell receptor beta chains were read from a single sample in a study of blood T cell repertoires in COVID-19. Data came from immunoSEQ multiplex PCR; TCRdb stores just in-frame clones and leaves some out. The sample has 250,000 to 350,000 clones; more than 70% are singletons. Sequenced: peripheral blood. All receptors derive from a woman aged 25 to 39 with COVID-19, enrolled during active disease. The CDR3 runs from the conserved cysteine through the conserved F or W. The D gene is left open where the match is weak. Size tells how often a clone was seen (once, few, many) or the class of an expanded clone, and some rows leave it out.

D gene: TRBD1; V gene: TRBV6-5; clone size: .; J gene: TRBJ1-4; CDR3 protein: CASRTGSNEKLFF; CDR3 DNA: TGTGCCAGCAGGACAGGGTCGAATGAAAAACTGTTTTTT
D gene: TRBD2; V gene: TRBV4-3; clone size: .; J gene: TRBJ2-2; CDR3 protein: CASSPTGGRAGELFF; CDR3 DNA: TGCGCCAGCAGCCCGACCGGCGGGAGGGCCGGGGAGCTGTTTTTT
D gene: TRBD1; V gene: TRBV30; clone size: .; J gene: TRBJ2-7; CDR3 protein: CAWVTGTGREQYF; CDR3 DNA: TGTGCCTGGGTGACCGGGACAGGGAGGGAGCAGTACTTC
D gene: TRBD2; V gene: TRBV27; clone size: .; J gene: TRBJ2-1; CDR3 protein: CASRRTSGRVSYNEQFF; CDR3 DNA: TGTGCCAGCCGACGGACTAGCGGGAGGGTCTCCTACAATGAGCAGTTCTTC
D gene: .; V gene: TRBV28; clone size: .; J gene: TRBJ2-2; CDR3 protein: CASSFVPTGELFF; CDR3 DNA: TGTGCCAGCAGTTTTGTCCCTACCGGGGAGCTGTTTTTT
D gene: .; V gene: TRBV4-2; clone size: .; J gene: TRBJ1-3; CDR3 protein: CASSQPTGSSGNTIYF; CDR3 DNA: TGTGCCAGCAGCCAACCTACAGGGAGCTCTGGAAACACCATATATTTT
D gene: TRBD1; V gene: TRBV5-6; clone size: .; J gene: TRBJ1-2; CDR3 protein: CASSLADRDNYGYTF; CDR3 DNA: TGTGCCAGCAGCTTGGCGGACAGGGACAACTATGGCTACACCTTC
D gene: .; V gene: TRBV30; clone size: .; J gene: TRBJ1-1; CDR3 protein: CAWTQAGEAFF; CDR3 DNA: TGTGCCTGGACTCAGGCAGGGGAAGCTTTCTTT
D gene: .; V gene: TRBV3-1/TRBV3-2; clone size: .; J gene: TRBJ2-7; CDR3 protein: CASSLGGSYEQYF; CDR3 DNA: TGTGCCAGCAGCCTGGGCGGGTCCTACGAGCAGTACTTC
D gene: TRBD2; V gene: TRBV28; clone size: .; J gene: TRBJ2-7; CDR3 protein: CASSSGGRAYEQYF; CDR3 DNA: TGTGCCAGCAGTTCTGGCGGGAGGGCCTACGAGCAGTACTTC
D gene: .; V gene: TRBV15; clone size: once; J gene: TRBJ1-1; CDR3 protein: CATSTGQNTEAFF; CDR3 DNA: TGTGCCACCAGCACGGGACAGAACACTGAAGCTTTCTTT
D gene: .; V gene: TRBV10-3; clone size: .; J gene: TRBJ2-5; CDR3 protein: CAIKGLEETQYF; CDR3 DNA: TGTGCCATCAAAGGTCTAGAAGAGACCCAGTACTTC
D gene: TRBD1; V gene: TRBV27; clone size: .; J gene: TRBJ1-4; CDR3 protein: CASSRGPGQLNEKLFF; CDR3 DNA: TGTGCCAGCAGCAGAGGCCCGGGACAGCTTAATGAAAAACTGTTTTTT
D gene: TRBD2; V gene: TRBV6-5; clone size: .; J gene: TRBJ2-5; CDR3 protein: CASSYSGGQGTQYF; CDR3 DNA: TGTGCCAGCAGTTACTCGGGAGGGCAAGGGACCCAGTACTTC
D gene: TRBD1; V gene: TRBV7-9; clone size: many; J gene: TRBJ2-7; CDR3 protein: CASSDRGEQYF; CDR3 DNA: TGTGCCAGCAGCGACAGGGGCGAGCAGTACTTC
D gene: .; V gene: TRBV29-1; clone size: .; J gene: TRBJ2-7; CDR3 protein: CSVEDTIYEQYF; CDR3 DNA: TGCAGCGTTGAAGATACTATCTACGAGCAGTACTTC
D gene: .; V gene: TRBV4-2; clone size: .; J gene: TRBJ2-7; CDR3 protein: CASSQGGSSYEQYF; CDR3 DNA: TGTGCCAGCAGCCAAGGAGGTAGCTCCTACGAGCAGTACTTC
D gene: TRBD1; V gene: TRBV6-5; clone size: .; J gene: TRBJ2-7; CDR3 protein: CASSYRGQGAYEQYF; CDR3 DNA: TGTGCCAGCAGTTATCGCGGACAGGGGGCCTACGAGCAGTACTTC
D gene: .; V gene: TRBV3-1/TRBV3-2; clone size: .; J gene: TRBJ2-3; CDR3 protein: CASSLSGITDTQYF; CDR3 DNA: TGTGCCAGCAGCTTATCAGGGATCACAGATACGCAGTATTTT
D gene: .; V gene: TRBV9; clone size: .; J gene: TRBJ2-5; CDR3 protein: CASSVVGEGQTQYF; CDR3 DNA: TGTGCCAGCAGCGTAGTTGGTGAGGGCCAGACCCAGTACTTC
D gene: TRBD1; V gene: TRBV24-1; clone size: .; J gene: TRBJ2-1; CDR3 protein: CATSDTGVLEQFF; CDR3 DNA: TGTGCCACCAGTGATACAGGGGTTTTGGAGCAGTTCTTC
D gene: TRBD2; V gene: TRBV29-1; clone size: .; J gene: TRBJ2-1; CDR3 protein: CSGLAGLYNEQFF; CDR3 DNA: TGCAGCGGACTAGCGGGACTCTACAATGAGCAGTTCTTC
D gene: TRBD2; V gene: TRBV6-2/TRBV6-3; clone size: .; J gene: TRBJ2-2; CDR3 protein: CASSPGLAGGPSGELFF; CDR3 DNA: TGTGCCAGCAGCCCTGGACTAGCGGGAGGGCCCTCCGGGGAGCTGTTTTTT
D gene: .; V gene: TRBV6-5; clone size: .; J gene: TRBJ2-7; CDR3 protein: CASKSRGYEQYF; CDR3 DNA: TGTGCCAGCAAGTCCAGGGGCTACGAGCAGTACTTC